This TCR beta chain originates from a study of cytomegalovirus exposure and HLA in healthy donors. Study findings and constraints: There were 164 TCR beta chains listed as cytomegalovirus-associated. Most TCR sequences were uncommon, yet certain public TCRs appeared in many donors.

An approximately 130-subject validation cohort, separate from the roughly 700-subject first cohort, supplied the donors. The repertoire was sequenced with immunoSEQ multiplex PCR; TCRdb's copy has only in-frame clones and lacks some. This table holds 130,000 to 150,000 clones, approximately 91% found once. A single count supports this clone. As yet, its antigen is unknown. This receptor was identified in a woman aged 18-29 years in good health and CMV-seropositive. The specimen sequenced was PBMCs.

This CDR3 reads CASSLCGGTDTQYF. The DNA of the CDR3 is TGTGCCAGCAGCTTATGTGGCGGGACAGATACGCAGTATTTT. J is TRBJ2-3 and V is TRBV7-3, with D tentatively TRBD2 (5 bases). This CDR3 comprises 14 residues. V was pared by 2 bases and J by 3 bases, with 9 bases between. CDR1 and CDR2 from the germline V gene are SGHTA and FQGTGA.